This entry lists 7 T cell receptor beta chains sequenced from one sample in a study of memory CD4+ T cells and cytomegalovirus serostatus. Single viable CD3+CD4+CD8-CD45RO+ cells were sorted as the memory CD4+ T cells. The assay was immunoSEQ multiplex PCR, and TCRdb's table has in-frame clones only and misses some. The sample includes over 65,000 clones, roughly 78% of them seen just once. The sequencing input was memory CD4+ T cells from blood. The receptors here all came from an adult in good health and CMV-seropositive.

The V call is TRBV5-4, the J call TRBJ2-5, with 7 bases matching TRBD1. In germline, CDR1 is SGHNT, CDR2 YYREEE (reference sequence). V was pared by 1 base and J by 2 bases, with 8 bases of the junction left unmatched. The CDR3 sequence is 16 residues long. CDR3 loop: CASSLNRGTRQETQYF. The CDR3 DNA reads TGTGCCAGCAGCTTGAACAGGGGAACGAGGCAAGAGACCCAGTACTTC.

V gene TRBV7-9 combines with J gene TRBJ2-3, with a possible D match to TRBD2 (6 bases). The CDR3 runs 16 residues. Trimming took 0 bases from V and 0 from J, leaving 10 bases between them. In germline, CDR1 is SEHNR, CDR2 FQNEAQ (reference sequence). CDR3 in DNA: TGTGCCAGCAGCTTAGCGCGGGGAGTTAGCACAGATACGCAGTATTTT. This translates into CASSLARGVSTDTQYF. The full variable domain, with the rest looked up from reference TRBV7-9 and TRBJ2-3, is DTGVSQNPRHKITKRGQNVTFRCDPISEHNRLYWYRQTLGQGPEFLTYFQNEAQLEKSRLLSDRFSAERPKGSFSTLEIQRTEQGDSAMYLCASSLARGVSTDTQYFGPGTRLTVL.

This sequence joins TRBV5-1 and TRBJ1-1; TRBD1 might be the D (5 bases). Germline-derived CDR1 and CDR2 are SGHRS and YFSETQ. CDR3 size: 15 residues. The V end was cut by 4 bases, the J end by 5 bases, with 18 bases between. CDR3 bases: TGCGCCAGCAGCAGAAGCACAGGAGGAAGGACTGAAGCTTTCTTT. This codes for CASSRSTGGRTEAFF.

This clone was observed a few times. V is TRBV10-2 and J is TRBJ1-6, with a tentative D call TRBD1 (5 bases). The V gene's germline CDR1 is WSHSY and CDR2 SAAADI. Deletions cut 8 bases from V and 6 bases from J, with 17 bases between. The CDR3 length is 15 residues. The CDR3 spells CASRLRQGSNSPLHF. The CDR3 nucleotides read TGCGCCAGCCGACTGAGGCAGGGCTCTAATTCACCCCTCCACTTT.

V and J are TRBV7-2 and TRBJ2-7; 12 bases line up with TRBD2. The CDR3 spans 14 residues. The germline gives CDR1 SGHTA, CDR2 FQGNSA. J gave up 6 bases and V 5 bases, and 5 bases lay outside the gene matches. The CDR3 DNA sequence: TGTGCCAGCAGCATTGGACTAGCGGGGAGCGAGCAGTACTTC. It encodes CASSIGLAGSEQYF.

The chain recombines TRBV18 with TRBJ1-5; D might be TRBD1 (5 bases). Germline CDR1 is KGHSH and CDR2 is LQKENI. This CDR3 is 15 amino acids long. The V gene lost 2 bases and the J gene lost 7 bases, with 15 bases spanning the gap. The CDR3 protein is CASSPDYSGRQPQHF. The CDR3 bases are TGTGCCAGCTCACCAGATTATTCGGGGCGGCAGCCCCAGCATTTT.

This chain's CDR3 is CASSSGTGGLVEQFF. Written as DNA, the CDR3 is TGTGCCAGCAGTTCCGGGACAGGGGGTTTGGTTGAGCAGTTCTTC. The chain employs TRBV11-3 and TRBJ2-1; 11 bases map to TRBD1. The CDR3 is made up of 15 amino acids. CDR1 SGHNT and CDR2 YENEEA come from the germline V gene. The J segment lost 9 bases and the V segment lost 6 bases, leaving 10 bases of the junction unmatched.